The source of this T cell receptor beta chain is a study of cytomegalovirus exposure and HLA in healthy donors. Study-wide background: An early release of data contained around 80 million unique TCRs, which came from HLA-typed donors. Findings of the study overall: TCR beta sequences reportedly predicted most subjects' HLA-A and HLA-B alleles accurately. Researchers catalogued roughly 150 TCR beta chains as cytomegalovirus-associated.

A note on this clone: Its antigen is not identified.

With 60 Vbeta and 13 Jbeta primers, the PCR was carried out. Generated by immunoSEQ multiplex PCR, the TCRdb table keeps only in-frame clones and is missing some. The sample consists of 100,000 to 150,000 clones, under 85% of them appearing once. Material: PBMCs. This TCR was recovered from a woman aged 50 to 65 in good health and CMV-seropositive.

The CDR3: CASSLMRQFTEAFF. Here the CDR3 DNA reads TGCGCCAGCAGCTTGATGAGGCAGTTCACTGAAGCTTTCTTT. The chain carries TRBV5-1 and TRBJ1-1; no clear D. The CDR3 runs to 14 residues. Between the trimmed V and J ends, which lost 1 base and 4 bases, there was a span of 11 bases. Germline V CDR1 and CDR2: SGHRS, YFSETQ.